This record looks at one T cell receptor beta chain sequence and its context. This sample was taken from a study of T cell changes during pregnancy in multiple sclerosis. Measured with immunoSEQ multiplex PCR; TCRdb has only the in-frame clones, and not every one. This sample has tens of thousands of clones, with 90% found just once. Germline loops: CDR1 SGHAT, CDR2 FQNNGV. The CDR3 extends over 15 amino acids. Trimming removed 5 bases from V and 8 bases from J, with 19 bases in between. This chain joins TRBV11-2 and TRBJ2-1; tentatively, D is TRBD2 (6 bases). The TCR originated in a female donor in good health, enrolled as a control in a pregnancy study. The material sequenced was peripheral blood, taken in the first trimester of pregnancy. CDR3 region: CASSLRASREDEQFF. CDR3 DNA sequence: TGTGCCAGCAGCCTTAGGGCTTCTAGGGAGGATGAGCAGTTCTTC.